These 18 T cell receptor beta chains share one sample of origin, sequenced in a study of identical twins' blood T cells. MiXCR was run by TCRdb on the 5' RACE reads, yielding one entry per CDR3 protein. Of around 380,000 distinct CDR3 sequences in the sample, over 25% were seen once. Material: PBMCs. The origin of the receptors is a woman between 18 and 49 years old in good health.

V is TRBV7-9 and J is TRBJ1-6, with 7 bases identical to TRBD1. Trimming at V came to 3 bases and at J to 5 bases, leaving 4 bases not matched to a gene. This CDR3 is 15 amino acids long. The germline V gene encodes CDR1 SEHNR and CDR2 FQNEAQ (reference sequence). The CDR3 spells CASSFFGTDNSPLHF. As DNA, the CDR3 is TGTGCCAGCAGCTTTTTCGGGACAGATAATTCACCCCTCCACTTT.

This clonotype showed up many times. The gene calls are TRBV10-2 and TRBJ1-6; D is possibly TRBD1 (6 bases). The CDR3 extends over 13 amino acids. Germline CDR1 and CDR2: WSHSY and SAAADI. V was trimmed by 3 bases and J by 10 bases, leaving 10 bases between them. CDR3 coding DNA: TGCGCCAGCAGTGACGGGGGGCGATCACCCCTCCACTTT. Its protein product is CASSDGGRSPLHF.

With respect to this clonotype: Germline and junction disagree at one end, which may indicate a read error. The chain recombines TRBV7-7 with TRBJ2-1; D gene unclear. The CDR3 covers 15 residues. Germline V gene lookup returns CDR1 SSHAT and CDR2 FNYEAQ (reference sequence). CDR3 sequence (DNA): TGTGCTAGCAGCTTCTACCCGGACCAGACGGATGAGCAGTTCTTC. It codes for CASSFYPDQTDEQFF. The whole variable domain, filled in from reference TRBV7-7 and TRBJ2-1, reads GAGVSQSPRYKVTKRGQDVTLRCDPISSHATLYWYQQALGQGPEFLTYFNYEAQPDKSGLPSDRFSAERPEGSISTLTIQRTEQRDSAMYRCASSFYPDQTDEQFFGPGTRLTVL.

The V and J genes are TRBV28 and TRBJ2-7, with D uncertain. The germline V and J ends were trimmed by 7 bases and 1 base, with 17 bases remaining between them. Germline-derived CDR1 and CDR2 are MDHEN and SYDVKM. This CDR3 is 15 amino acids long. Written as DNA, the CDR3 is TGTGCCAGCACCGAAATGGGGTTCGGATCCTACGAGCAGTACTTC. It is translated as CASTEMGFGSYEQYF.

This chain connects TRBV19 to TRBJ2-7; D may be TRBD1 (5 bases). The length of the CDR3 is 14 residues. CDR1 is LNHDA, CDR2 SQIVND, per germline (reference sequence). Trimming left V 1 base short and J 3 bases short, with 10 bases between. CDR3 coding DNA: TGTGCCAGTAGTATAGGGGGCACCAACTACGAGCAGTACTTC. This encodes CASSIGGTNYEQYF.

This clonotype was recorded at least ten times. The V gene is TRBV12-3 or TRBV12-4, the J gene TRBJ2-1; 7 bases are shared with TRBD2. Unmatched junction bases numbered 5, after V lost 6 bases and J lost 0 bases. The CDR3 spans 15 residues. CDR3 protein: CASRLARNSYNEQFF. CDR3 nucleotide sequence: TGTGCCAGCAGACTAGCGCGAAACTCCTACAATGAGCAGTTCTTC.

This chain joins TRBV29-1 and TRBJ2-3; 11 nucleotides match TRBD2. The CDR3 covers 13 residues. The V gene end was trimmed by 5 bases and the J gene end by 6 bases; junction bases not matched to a gene: 4. Per the germline V gene, CDR1 is SQVTM and CDR2 is ANQGSEA. CDR3 loop: CSVPRTSGDTQYF. The CDR3, as DNA: TGCAGCGTTCCCCGGACTAGCGGGGATACGCAGTATTTT.

This clonotype was counted a few times. The chain links TRBV7-2 to TRBJ2-7, with D possibly matching TRBD2 (6 bases). Trimming removed 5 bases at V and 4 bases at J, with 15 bases between. From germline, CDR1 is SGHTA and CDR2 FQGNSA. The CDR3 length is 14 residues. CDR3 sequence: CASSVGTGRYEQYF. CDR3 sequence (DNA): TGTGCCAGCAGCGTAGGGACTGGGAGATACGAGCAGTACTTC. Combining the CDR3 with reference TRBV7-2 and TRBJ2-7 gives the whole variable domain GAGVSQSPSNKVTEKGKDVELRCDPISGHTALYWYRQSLGQGLEFLIYFQGNSAPDKSGLPSDRFSAERTGGSVSTLTIQRTQQEDSAVYLCASSVGTGRYEQYFGPGTRLTVT.

The chain has TRBV11-3 and TRBJ2-1; TRBD2 matches 12 bases. CDR1 SGHNT and CDR2 YENEEA come from the germline V gene. The CDR3 totals 18 residues. J gave up 3 bases and V 1 base, and 7 bases lay outside the gene matches. CDR3 nucleotides: TGTGCCAGCAGCTTAGCCGCTAGCGGGGGGGTAAACTACAATGAGCAGTTCTTC. This sequence encodes CASSLAASGGVNYNEQFF.

This clonotype was found a few times. This chain connects TRBV7-9 to TRBJ1-3, with D perhaps matching TRBD1 (5 bases). Between the trimmed V and J ends, which lost 4 bases and 2 bases, there was a span of 9 bases. CDR1 and CDR2 (germline): SEHNR, FQNEAQ (reference sequence). The CDR3 totals 14 residues. In DNA, the CDR3 is TGTGCCAGCAGCTCTGTGGGGCCTGGAAACACCATATATTTT. It specifies CASSSVGPGNTIYF.

The rearrangement joins TRBV5-1 to TRBJ1-1, with unresolved D. CDR1 SGHRS and CDR2 YFSETQ come from the germline V gene. This CDR3 is 15 amino acids long. Trimming shortened V by 1 base and J by 0 bases, and 10 bases separated the two germline ends. This CDR3 is CASSLPLTMNTEAFF. The CDR3 DNA is TGCGCCAGCAGCTTGCCCTTGACAATGAACACTGAAGCTTTCTTT.

The sample holds a few counts of this clonotype. This sequence joins TRBV20-1 and TRBJ2-1, with 9 bases aligning to TRBD2. Looked up from germline, CDR1 is DFQATT and CDR2 is SNEGSKA (reference sequence). This CDR3 region has 15 residues. V lost 3 bases and J lost 5; bases outside the gene matches: 8. CDR3 residues: CSASAGLAIDNEQFF. In nucleotides, the CDR3 is TGCAGTGCTAGTGCCGGACTAGCGATCGACAATGAGCAGTTCTTC.

This clonotype was seen ten or more times. The V call is TRBV2, the J call TRBJ1-1; no definite D call. The CDR3 is 13 residues long. Trimming shortened V by 4 bases and J by 2 bases, and 8 bases separated the two germline ends. Germline CDR1 SNHLY, CDR2 FYNNEI. The CDR3 DNA is TGTGCCAGCAGTGTTTCCGGAAACACTGAAGCTTTCTTT. Translating gives CASSVSGNTEAFF.

The V call is TRBV4-2, the J call TRBJ2-1, with TRBD2 matching over 8 bases. J gave up 9 bases and V 1 base, and 8 bases lay outside the gene matches. The CDR3 has 15 amino acids. Germline loops: CDR1 LGHNA, CDR2 YNFKEQ. The CDR3 spells CASSQVAGGRGEQFF. The CDR3 nucleotides are TGTGCCAGCAGCCAAGTTGCGGGGGGCAGAGGTGAGCAGTTCTTC.

This clonotype occurred a few times. J is TRBJ1-1 and V is TRBV5-1, with TRBD1 matching 7 bases. V trimming: 2 bases; J trimming: 0 bases; junction bases outside the gene matches: 7. CDR3 size: 16 residues. Germline CDR1 reads SGHRS; CDR2 reads YFSETQ. The CDR3 DNA is TGCGCCAGCAGCTTATTTGAGGGGGCGGTGAACACTGAAGCTTTCTTT. It yields the protein CASSLFEGAVNTEAFF.

In its sample, this clonotype was seen a few times. The chain is built from TRBV3-1 and TRBJ1-6, with 8 bases that match TRBD1. This CDR3 comprises 15 residues. After removal of 3 bases from V and 7 bases from J, the junction contained 5 bases not matched to a gene. The germline V gene encodes CDR1 LGHDT and CDR2 YNNKEL (reference sequence). CDR3 protein: CASSHLQGGNSPLHF. CDR3 nucleotide sequence: TGTGCCAGCAGCCATCTACAGGGGGGAAATTCACCCCTCCACTTT.

This clonotype has just a few counts. The chain employs TRBV29-1 and TRBJ1-2, with 10 positions matching TRBD1. The junction had 6 bases not matched to a gene; V was cut back by 4 bases and J by 4 bases. In germline, CDR1 is SQVTM, CDR2 ANQGSEA. This CDR3 is 14 amino acids long. Written as DNA, the CDR3 is TGCAGCGTTGCCGACAGGGGGCGCGGCTATGGCTACACCTTC. Amino acid sequence: CSVADRGRGYGYTF.

This clonotype was seen only a few times. The V and J genes are TRBV6-1 and TRBJ1-1; 7 bases fit TRBD1. J gave up 8 bases and V 8 bases, and 8 bases lay outside the gene matches. Germline V lookup: CDR1 MNHNS, CDR2 SASEGT. The CDR3 covers 12 residues. The CDR3 here is CASGRQGQEAFF. CDR3 coding DNA: TGTGCCAGCGGAAGACAGGGCCAGGAAGCTTTCTTT.